The present T cell receptor (beta chain) was sequenced within a study of CD8 T cells in Susac syndrome (dated by TCRdb to between 2019 and 2020). Notes on the research overall: The study used repertoire sequencing to test whether antigen drove CD8+ T cell activation and differentiation in Susac syndrome. The study compared CD8+ T cell repertoire clonality among roughly 12 healthy donors, some 14 Susac syndrome patients and fewer than 19 multiple sclerosis patients. Overall results and qualifications from the work: The study acknowledged that relatively few individuals were included in the TCR sequencing and HLA analysis.

On this clonotype: Its target antigen remains unknown. No base qualities exist here, and no much larger clone lies one base off it.

RNA was extracted using the RNeasy kit, and about 0.45 to 1 microgram was reverse transcribed with random hexamers. The immunoSEQ multiplex PCR assay, which covers 54 Vbeta and 13 Jbeta segments, was used to amplify TCR beta CDR3 regions. PCR amplification bias was corrected by using a synthetic template baseline for primer optimization and computational correction. The published analysis was carried out like this. Only productive sequences were kept, with reads annotated to V, D and J genes according to IMGT and analyzed in immunoSEQ Analyzer. Clonality was calculated as one minus the Shannon entropy normalized by log2 of the number of productive unique sequences. Public and private clones were assessed among the 100 most prevalent clones of each patient and control. Clones were defined as Susac-specific if absent from the healthy and MS cohorts, from approximately 1,100 published viral clones and from other ImmuneACCESS disease sequences. The public sequencing data were trimmed at Q25 with fastp and processed into clonotypes with MiXCR by TCRdb, which kept only in-frame beta chains. Rows matching on CDR3 protein sequence are summarized as one entry with the most common DNA and genes. TCRdb, not the original authors, processed these V and J calls. This sample is represented by 40,000 to 55,000 distinct CDR3 sequences; 93% of them were singletons. The ten most abundant clones make up roughly 0.5% of the sample.

The CDR3 runs 16 amino acids, cysteine and phenylalanine included. Solely the CDR3 DNA is kept, with 48 bases framed from the first base. Trimming at the junction amounts to 6 bases on V and 3 bases on J, and the germline ends lie 21 bases apart. From a lookup of the germline V gene (reference sequence), CDR1 and CDR2 are SEHNR and FQNEAQ. High-throughput TCR beta sequencing profiled peripheral blood CD8+ and CD4+ T cells from healthy donors, Susac syndrome patients and multiple sclerosis patients. Treatment-naive patients with stable or active relapsing-remitting disease fulfilling revised McDonald criteria were used as multiple sclerosis controls. CD8+ TEMRA cells were enriched by FACS, while bulk CD8+ and CD4+ T cells were purified by magnetic negative isolation. Blood was drawn into EDTA tubes, processed within 24 hours, and PBMCs were isolated by density gradient centrifugation. PBMCs intended for TCR sequencing were cryopreserved in liquid nitrogen and were subsequently thawed in a 37 degrees C water bath. The sorted or isolated CD4+, CD8+ and CD8+ TEMRA cells had a purity of 90% or higher.

The source material was CD8+ T cells from PBMCs. This sequence originates from a human donor with multiple sclerosis. The chain couples TRBV7-9 to TRBJ2-7; tentative D gene TRBD1, with 5 bases matching. The DNA sequence reads TGTGCCAGCAGTCATAAGAGCTCCCCAGGGATCTACGAGCAGTACTTC. Protein translation: CASSHKSSPGIYEQYF.